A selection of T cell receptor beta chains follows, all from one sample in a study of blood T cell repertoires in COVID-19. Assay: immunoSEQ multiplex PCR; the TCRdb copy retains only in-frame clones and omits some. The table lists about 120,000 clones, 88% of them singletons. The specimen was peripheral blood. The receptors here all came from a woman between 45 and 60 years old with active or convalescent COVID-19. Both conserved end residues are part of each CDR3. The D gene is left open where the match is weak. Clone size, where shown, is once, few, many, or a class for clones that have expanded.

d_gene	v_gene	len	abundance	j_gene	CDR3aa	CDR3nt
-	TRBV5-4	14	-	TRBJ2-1	CASSLSLVDNEQFF	TGTGCCAGCAGCTTGTCACTAGTCGACAATGAGCAGTTCTTC
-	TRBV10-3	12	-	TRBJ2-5	CAISGDKETQYF	TGTGCCATCAGTGGGGACAAAGAGACCCAGTACTTC
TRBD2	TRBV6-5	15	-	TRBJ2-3	CASNFLAGHTDTQYF	TGTGCCAGCAATTTCCTAGCGGGACACACAGATACGCAGTATTTT
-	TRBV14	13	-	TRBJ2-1	CASSLDQGSGQFF	TGTGCCAGCAGCCTAGACCAGGGCTCTGGGCAGTTCTTC
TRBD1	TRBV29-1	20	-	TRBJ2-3	CSVELRGTGGAGSSTDTQYF	TGCAGCGTGGAACTAAGGGGGACAGGGGGCGCGGGATCTAGCACAGATACGCAGTATTTT
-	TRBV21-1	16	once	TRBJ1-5	CASSKPKGTRNQPQHF	TGTGCCAGCAGCAAACCGAAAGGGACTCGCAATCAGCCCCAGCATTTT
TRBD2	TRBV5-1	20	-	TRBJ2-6	CASSFRLAGGLFSGANVLTF	TGCGCCAGCAGCTTCCGACTAGCGGGAGGCCTCTTCTCTGGGGCCAACGTCCTGACTTTC
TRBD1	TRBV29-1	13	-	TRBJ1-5	CSVVTGQNQPQHF	TGCAGCGTCGTGACAGGGCAAAATCAGCCCCAGCATTTT
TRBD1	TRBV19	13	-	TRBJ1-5	CASYGQGNQPQHF	TGTGCCAGTTACGGACAGGGAAATCAGCCCCAGCATTTT
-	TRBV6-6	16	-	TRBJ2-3	CASSYLGDLLTDTQYF	TGTGCCAGCAGTTACCTAGGGGACTTACTCACAGATACGCAGTATTTT
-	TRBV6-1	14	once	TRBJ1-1	CASRTQGRNTEAFF	TGTGCCAGCAGGACACAGGGACGGAACACTGAAGCTTTCTTT
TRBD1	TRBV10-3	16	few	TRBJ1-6	CAISGQGGPYNSPLHF	TGTGCCATCAGCGGACAGGGCGGCCCCTATAATTCACCCCTCCACTTT
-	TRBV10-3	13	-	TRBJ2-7	CAIKRRGVNEQYF	TGTGCCATCAAAAGGAGGGGAGTGAACGAGCAGTACTTC
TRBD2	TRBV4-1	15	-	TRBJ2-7	CASSPLAGGTYEQYF	TGCGCCAGCAGCCCTTTAGCGGGAGGGACCTACGAGCAGTACTTC
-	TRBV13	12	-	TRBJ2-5	CASSLSEETQYF	TGTGCCAGCAGCTTATCCGAAGAGACCCAGTACTTC
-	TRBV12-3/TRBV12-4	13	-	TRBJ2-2	CASSLKGAGELFF	TGTGCCAGCAGTTTAAAGGGAGCCGGGGAGCTGTTTTTT
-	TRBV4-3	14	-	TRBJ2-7	CASSARTGDYEQYF	TGCGCCAGCAGCGCCCGTACAGGAGATTACGAGCAGTACTTC
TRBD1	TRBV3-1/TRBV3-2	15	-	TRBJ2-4	CASSQAGDRGNIQYF	TGTGCCAGCAGCCAAGCAGGGGACAGGGGGAACATTCAGTACTTC
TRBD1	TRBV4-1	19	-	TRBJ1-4	CASSRRITGGSSPGEKLFF	TGCGCCAGCAGCCGTAGGATTACAGGGGGCTCTTCACCTGGGGAAAAACTGTTTTTT
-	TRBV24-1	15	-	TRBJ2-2	CATSDPPRNTGELFF	TGTGCCACCAGTGATCCACCCAGGAACACCGGGGAGCTGTTTTTT
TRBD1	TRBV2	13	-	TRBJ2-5	CASDRGESETQYF	TGTGCCAGCGACAGGGGGGAGTCAGAGACCCAGTACTTC
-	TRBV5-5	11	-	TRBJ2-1	CASSPGLEQFF	TGTGCCAGCAGCCCAGGGTTGGAGCAGTTCTTC
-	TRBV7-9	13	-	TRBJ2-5	CASSLQGRETQYF	TGTGCCAGCAGCTTGCAGGGCCGGGAGACCCAGTACTTC
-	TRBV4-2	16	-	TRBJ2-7	CASSQERGRVPYEQYF	TGTGCCAGCAGCCAAGAGCGTGGCAGGGTGCCCTACGAGCAGTACTTC
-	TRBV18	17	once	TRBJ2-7	CASSPPAGSTSSYEQYF	TGTGCCAGCTCACCACCGGCGGGGTCCACGAGCTCCTACGAGCAGTACTTC
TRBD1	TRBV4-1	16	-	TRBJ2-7	CASSQSHSGTGVEQYF	TGCGCCAGCAGCCAATCCCATTCCGGGACAGGGGTCGAGCAGTACTTC
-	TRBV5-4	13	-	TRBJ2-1	CASRGGGPPEQFF	TGTGCCAGCAGGGGCGGAGGCCCGCCTGAGCAGTTCTTC
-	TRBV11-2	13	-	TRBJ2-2	CASSEERVGELFF	TGTGCCAGCAGCGAAGAGCGGGTCGGGGAGCTGTTTTTT
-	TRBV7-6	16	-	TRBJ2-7	CASSPRQAVNTYEQYF	TGTGCCAGCAGCCCGCGACAGGCCGTTAATACCTACGAGCAGTACTTC
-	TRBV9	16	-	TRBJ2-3	CASSVGSDTSTDTQYF	TGTGCCAGCAGCGTAGGTTCGGACACCTCCACAGATACGCAGTATTTT
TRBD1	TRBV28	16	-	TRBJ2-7	CASSRDRGFLSYEQYF	TGTGCCAGCAGTAGGGACAGGGGGTTTCTCTCCTACGAGCAGTACTTC
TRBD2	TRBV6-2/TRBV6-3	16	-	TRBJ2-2	CASSKIAGGPTGELFF	TGTGCCAGCAGTAAAATAGCGGGAGGCCCCACCGGGGAGCTGTTTTTT
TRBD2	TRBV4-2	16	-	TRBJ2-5	CASSQGLAARQETQYF	TGTGCCAGCAGCCAAGGGCTAGCGGCCCGCCAAGAGACCCAGTACTTC
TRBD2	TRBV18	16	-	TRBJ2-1	CASSPPRAGGGNEQFF	TGTGCCAGCTCCCCGCCCCGAGCGGGGGGGGGTAATGAGCAGTTCTTC
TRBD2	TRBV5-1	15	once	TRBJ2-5	CASSGGAGGVETQYF	TGCGCCAGCAGCGGGGGAGCGGGAGGGGTGGAGACCCAGTACTTC
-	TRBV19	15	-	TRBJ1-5	CASSISAGLVQPQHF	TGTGCCAGTAGTATAAGTGCGGGGCTGGTTCAGCCCCAGCATTTT
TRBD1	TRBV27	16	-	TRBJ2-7	CASSSIGTERYYEQYF	TGTGCCAGCAGTTCGATCGGGACAGAGAGATACTACGAGCAGTACTTC
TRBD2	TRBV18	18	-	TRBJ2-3	CASSPFELAGRNTDTQYF	TGTGCCAGCTCACCATTCGAACTAGCGGGCCGGAATACAGATACGCAGTATTTT
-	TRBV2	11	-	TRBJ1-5	CASSVRDSKHF	TGTGCCAGCAGTGTACGGGACTCTAAGCATTTT
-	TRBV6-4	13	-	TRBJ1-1	CASSERGTTEAFF	TGTGCCAGCAGTGAAAGGGGAACCACTGAAGCTTTCTTT
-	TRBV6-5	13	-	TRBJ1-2	CASRSSRSSKDTF	TGTGCCAGCCGATCTAGCCGATCGTCAAAGGACACCTTC
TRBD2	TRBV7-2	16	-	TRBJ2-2	CASSLGLAGDWRELFF	TGTGCCAGCAGCTTAGGTCTAGCGGGAGATTGGAGGGAGCTGTTTTTT
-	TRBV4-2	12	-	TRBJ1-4	CASSQAYEKLFF	TGTGCCAGCAGCCAAGCTTATGAAAAACTGTTTTTT
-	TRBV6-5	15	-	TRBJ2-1	CASSPERGSYNEQFF	TGTGCCAGCAGCCCAGAAAGGGGATCCTACAATGAGCAGTTCTTC
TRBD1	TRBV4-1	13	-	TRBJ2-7	CASSQGQGTEQYF	TGCGCCAGCAGCCAGGGACAGGGAACCGAGCAGTACTTC
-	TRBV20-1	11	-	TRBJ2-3	CSARPKDTQYF	TGCAGTGCTAGACCTAAAGATACGCAGTATTTT
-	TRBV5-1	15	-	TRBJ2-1	CASSLQGGDYNEQFF	TGCGCCAGCAGCTTACAGGGCGGAGACTACAATGAGCAGTTCTTC
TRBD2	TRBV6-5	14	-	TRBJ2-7	CATTGTSGAYEQYF	TGTGCCACGACGGGGACTAGCGGGGCCTACGAGCAGTACTTC
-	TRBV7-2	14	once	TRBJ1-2	CASSLIPASYGYTF	TGTGCCAGCAGCTTGATCCCCGCCAGCTATGGCTACACCTTC